The 31 T cell receptor beta chains given below trace back to one sample, sequenced in a study of blood T cells in healthy people across ages (dated by TCRdb to the mid-2010s). To prepare the library, 5' RACE was applied. Instrument used: Illumina HiSeq 2500. The second PCR ran for about 6 to 11 cycles and used a J-beta primer mix along with a sample-barcoded 5' primer. The raw public data were reprocessed by TCRdb itself: fastp quality trimming at Q25, MiXCR clonotype calling, in-frame beta chains only. Rows matching on CDR3 protein sequence are summarized as one entry with the most common DNA and genes. This sample holds 600,000 to 1,000,000 distinct CDR3 sequences; just under 25% were observed only once. Under 4.5% of the sample is in the top ten clones. Another study also made use of these data, one on T cells of mothers and their children.

Material: blood. Receptors originate from a boy between 5 and 17 years old in good health.

The sample holds many counts of this clonotype. The CDR3 DNA follows: TGTGCCAGCAGCTACGAGCGAAACTACGAGCAGTACTTC. Its protein product is CASSYERNYEQYF. The V and J genes are TRBV11-2 and TRBJ2-7; the D is unclear. The germline gives CDR1 SGHAT, CDR2 FQNNGV. V was clipped by 4 bases and J by 3 bases, with 10 bases between them. There are 13 residues in the CDR3.

This clonotype was observed a handful of times. The rearrangement links TRBV27 to TRBJ2-1, with TRBD2 matching 11 bases. There are 15 residues in the CDR3. V was clipped by 2 bases and J by 9 bases; unmatched bases: 6. Germline CDR1 reads MNHEY; CDR2 reads SMNVEV (reference sequence). This CDR3 is CASSLPLAGGGEQFF. DNA for the CDR3: TGTGCCAGCAGTTTACCTCTAGCGGGAGGCGGTGAGCAGTTCTTC.

Details on this clonotype: A much larger clonotype is one base distant, so this may be a read error. This sequence joins TRBV7-2 and TRBJ1-1; perhaps TRBD1 as D (5 bases). The V and J ends lost 2 bases and 6 bases respectively, with 10 bases between them. Germline CDR1 SGHTA, CDR2 FQGNSA. The CDR3 consists of 13 residues. The CDR3 nucleotides are TGTGCCAGCAGCTTAAACAGGTACGCTGAAGCTTTCTTT. Residues: CASSLNRYAEAFF.

The J gene is TRBJ2-7, the V gene TRBV5-5; TRBD2 aligns across 10 bases. Germline assignment: CDR1 SGHKS and CDR2 YYEKEE (reference sequence). The CDR3 contains 14 residues. The V segment lost 4 bases and the J segment 3 bases; nucleotides outside the gene matches: 4. CDR3 sequence: CASSTGLAVYEQYF. The CDR3 DNA reads as TGTGCCAGCAGCACAGGACTAGCGGTCTACGAGCAGTACTTC.

This clonotype has a handful of counts. This chain joins TRBV19 and TRBJ2-5, with D maybe TRBD1 (6 bases). The CDR3 has 14 amino acids. Germline CDR1 LNHDA, CDR2 SQIVND (reference sequence). V gave up 8 bases and J gave up 1 base, with 14 bases separating them. The DNA of the CDR3 is TGTGCCAGTGCGGACAGCCACCTCCAAGAGACCCAGTACTTC. Its protein is CASADSHLQETQYF.

This rearrangement joins TRBV29-1 to TRBJ1-1; D is perhaps TRBD1 (6 bases). Per the germline V gene, CDR1 is SQVTM and CDR2 is ANQGSEA. Trimming removed 4 bases at V and 0 bases at J, with 15 bases between. This CDR3 has 15 amino acids. CDR3 nucleotide sequence: TGCAGCGTTGGAGGGGGGAGATTGGTGAACACTGAAGCTTTCTTT. Protein: CSVGGGRLVNTEAFF.

The V call is TRBV30, the J call TRBJ1-1; perhaps TRBD1 as D (5 bases). CDR3 size: 13 residues. CDR1 GTSNPN and CDR2 SVGIG come from the germline V gene (reference sequence). Trimming pared 2 bases from V and 2 bases from J, leaving 9 bases between. CDR3 region: CAWSLGPNTEAFF. The CDR3, as DNA: TGTGCCTGGAGTTTGGGACCAAACACTGAAGCTTTCTTT.

The rearrangement uses TRBV5-1 and TRBJ1-5; 7 bases are a match to TRBD1. The CDR3 totals 15 residues. Germline values: CDR1 SGHRS, CDR2 YFSETQ. Trimming at V came to 0 bases and at J to 4 bases, leaving 4 bases not matched to a gene. CDR3 nucleotide sequence: TGCGCCAGCAGCTTGGAGGGGACAGATAATCAGCCCCAGCATTTT. Its protein product is CASSLEGTDNQPQHF.

On this clonotype itself: One end of the junction varies from germline; a read error may be responsible. This chain links TRBV7-2 with TRBJ1-5; maybe TRBD1 (6 bases). The CDR3 contains 15 residues. Per germline, CDR1 SGHTA and CDR2 FQGNSA. This CDR3 is CAGSLGGVGNQPQHF. Written as DNA, the CDR3 is TGTGCCGGCAGCTTAGGGGGGGTAGGTAATCAGCCCCAGCATTTT.

This chain joins TRBV10-2 and TRBJ2-5; the D is unclear. V lost 7 bases to trimming and J lost 5 bases, with 17 bases between them. The CDR3 consists of 14 residues. Germline loops: CDR1 WSHSY, CDR2 SAAADI. This chain's CDR3 is CASMPHELGETQYF. The CDR3 nucleotides are TGCGCCAGCATGCCCCATGAGCTCGGGGAGACCCAGTACTTC.

This clonotype was observed a few times. V gene TRBV4-3 combines with J gene TRBJ2-3, with D unclear. This CDR3 is 13 amino acids long. V dropped 0 bases and J dropped 5 bases, with 6 bases sitting between them. The germline V gene encodes CDR1 LGHNA and CDR2 YSLEER. CDR3 residues: CASSQEEEDTQYF. The CDR3 nucleotides read TGCGCCAGCAGCCAAGAAGAAGAAGATACGCAGTATTTT.

The rearrangement joins TRBV7-2 to TRBJ1-5; a possible D gene is TRBD1 (5 bases). CDR3 size: 13 residues. The germline V gene has CDR1 SGHTA and CDR2 FQGNSA. V lost 8 bases and J lost 6, with 14 bases in between. The CDR3 region is CASGGGHGQPQHF. CDR3 DNA sequence: TGTGCCAGCGGGGGGGGTCATGGTCAGCCCCAGCATTTT.

The V and J genes are TRBV24-1 and TRBJ2-1, with 10 bases that match TRBD1. Germline CDR1 KGHDR, CDR2 SFDVKD. CDR3 size: 13 residues. V lost 9 bases, J lost 10 bases, and 8 bases stayed unmatched. The CDR3 DNA sequence: TGTGCCACCGCCGGGACAGGGGCTCAGGAGCAGTTCTTC. Translated, it gives CATAGTGAQEQFF.

This clonotype has only a few counts. The chain joins TRBV4-1 to TRBJ2-7, with unresolved D. The CDR3 covers 13 residues. V gave up 1 base and J gave up 6 bases, with 10 bases separating them. Germline V gives CDR1 MGHRA, CDR2 YSYEKL. The CDR3 is CASSQGDTLEQYF. The CDR3 DNA reads as TGCGCCAGCAGCCAAGGTGACACCCTCGAGCAGTACTTC.

The chain recombines TRBV2 with TRBJ1-5; the D gene is possibly TRBD1 (5 bases). V lost 4 bases and J lost 3, with 13 bases in between. CDR3 length: 15 amino acids. Germline V gene data show CDR1 as SNHLY and CDR2 as FYNNEI. DNA for the CDR3: TGTGCCAGCAGTGTTGGAGGGACGGACAATCAGCCCCAGCATTTT. Translation: CASSVGGTDNQPQHF.

The V call is TRBV7-9, the J call TRBJ2-6; 8 bases are a match to TRBD1. With 3 bases clipped from V and 0 bases from J, the junction kept 7 bases outside the gene matches. The CDR3 loop spans 18 amino acids. Germline CDR1 reads SEHNR; CDR2 reads FQNEAQ (reference sequence). CDR3 protein: CASSFVGTGFSGANVLTF. CDR3 DNA sequence: TGTGCCAGCAGCTTCGTAGGGACAGGTTTCTCTGGGGCCAACGTCCTGACTTTC.

Concerning this clonotype itself: Relative to the germline gene, one junction end is altered; a read error may explain this. The gene calls are TRBV5-1 and TRBJ2-3; TRBD2 aligns across 10 bases. Germline lookup yields CDR1 SGHRS and CDR2 YFSETQ. The CDR3 length is 16 residues. The CDR3 nucleotides read TGCGCCAGCAGCTTGACCAGCGGGGGGGGCTCAGATACCCAGTATTTT. Translating it yields CASSLTSGGGSDTQYF.

This clonotype was counted only a few times. The chain couples TRBV2 to TRBJ2-1; D possibly corresponds to TRBD2 (6 bases). The germline CDR1 and CDR2 sequences are SNHLY and FYNNEI. The CDR3 consists of 12 residues. Trimming took off 11 bases at V and 7 bases at J, with 15 bases between the two ends. CDR3 bases: TGTGCCGGAGGAGGCCGGGGGAATGAGCAGTTCTTC. It yields the protein CAGGGRGNEQFF.

This clonotype came up a few times. The gene calls are TRBV7-8 and TRBJ2-5; D call uncertain. The V end lost 2 bases, the J end lost 1 base, and 8 bases lay between the germline ends. Germline V gene data show CDR1 as SGHVS and CDR2 as FQNEAQ. The CDR3 spans 14 residues. Written as DNA, the CDR3 is TGTGCCAGCAGCTTACGATGGTTCCAAGAGACCCAGTACTTC. As protein: CASSLRWFQETQYF.

This clonotype was counted between two and nine times. This sequence joins TRBV7-8 and TRBJ2-5, with TRBD1 identical over 8 bases. The end of the DNA aligns better with TRBJ2-7, so the J call may be wrong. The CDR3 sequence is 16 residues long. Germline V lookup: CDR1 SGHVS, CDR2 FQNEAQ. In nucleotides, the CDR3 is TGTGCCAGCAGCTTAGAGACAGGGGACCACCCCTACGAGCAGTACTTC. Residues: CASSLETGDHPYEQYF.

This clonotype was found a few times. One end of the junction does not line up with germline, which may come from a read error. The CDR3 spells CASSPNPTGELVF. The DNA of the CDR3 is TGTGCTAGCAGCCCAAACCCCACCGGGGAGCTGGTTTTT. V is TRBV7-7 and J is TRBJ2-2, with D perhaps TRBD2 (5 bases). Germline V CDR1 and CDR2: SSHAT, FNYEAQ (reference sequence). The CDR3 has 13 residues.

In this sample, this clonotype turned up a few times. Without the conserved terminal phenylalanine or tryptophan, this CDR3 likely stems from a read error. The CDR3 coding sequence is TGCAGCGCGGAGAAGACAGGGGGCTCCGATTATGGCTACACCGTC. It specifies CSAEKTGGSDYGYTV. This sequence joins TRBV29-1 and TRBJ1-2, with TRBD1 matching 10 bases. Trimming took 7 bases from V and 5 from J; bases not matched to a gene: 13. Germline CDR1 SQVTM, CDR2 ANQGSEA. The CDR3 spans 15 residues.

This clonotype has only a few counts. J is TRBJ1-3 and V is TRBV11-2, with TRBD1 matching 7 bases. V was clipped by 3 bases and J by 2 bases; unmatched bases: 7. Germline CDR1 and CDR2: SGHAT and FQNNGV. CDR3 size: 16 residues. The CDR3 protein is CASSLLRDSTGNTIYF. In DNA form, the CDR3 reads TGTGCCAGCAGCTTGCTCCGGGACAGCACTGGAAACACCATATATTTT.

V usage is TRBV6-2 or TRBV6-3 and J usage is TRBJ2-3, with D perhaps given as TRBD1 or TRBD2 (5 bases each). Germline V gives CDR1 MNHEY, CDR2 SVGEGT. The CDR3 sequence is 15 residues long. Trimming took 2 bases from V and 11 from J, leaving 20 bases between them. CDR3 sequence: CASSYIGSVGVLQYF. In DNA form, the CDR3 reads TGTGCCAGCAGTTACATCGGGTCGGTGGGGGTACTGCAGTATTTT.

This clonotype was detected ten times or more. The V call is TRBV7-9, the J call TRBJ1-1; D not resolved. The CDR3 extends over 13 amino acids. Per germline, CDR1 SEHNR and CDR2 FQNEAQ (reference sequence). V lost 3 bases and J lost 1, with 6 bases in between. This chain's CDR3 is CASSFGRNTEAFF. The CDR3 DNA follows: TGTGCCAGCAGCTTTGGGCGGAACACTGAAGCTTTCTTT.

The chain combines TRBV5-1 with TRBJ2-5; 9 bases align to TRBD2. V was pared by 6 bases and J by 2 bases, with 8 bases of the junction left unmatched. This CDR3 is 15 amino acids long. The V gene's germline CDR1 is SGHRS and CDR2 YFSETQ. The CDR3 region is CASNGRAGGQETQYF. The CDR3 region has the DNA TGCGCCAGCAACGGTCGAGCGGGAGGTCAAGAGACCCAGTACTTC.

The V and J genes are TRBV29-1 and TRBJ2-2, with 9 bases aligning to TRBD2. CDR1 and CDR2 (germline): SQVTM, ANQGSEA. This CDR3 contains 15 residues. V dropped 6 bases and J dropped 5; count of bases not matched to a gene: 10. The chain's CDR3 is CSVRLAEARTGELFF. CDR3 nucleotides: TGCAGCGTCAGACTAGCGGAGGCGCGGACCGGGGAGCTGTTTTTT.

This sequence joins TRBV4-3 and TRBJ2-5; D might be TRBD1 (6 bases). V lost 0 bases and J lost 5, with 16 bases in between. The CDR3 consists of 16 residues. The V gene's germline CDR1 is LGHNA and CDR2 YSLEER. Here the CDR3 DNA reads TGCGCCAGCAGCCAAGATTACGGGCGGCAGGGGGAGACCCAGTACTTC. It translates to CASSQDYGRQGETQYF.

This chain uses TRBV12-3 or TRBV12-4 with TRBJ1-2; D not certain. This CDR3 spans 12 amino acids. Trimming took off 5 bases at V and 8 bases at J, with 12 bases between the two ends. In DNA, the CDR3 is TGTGCCAGCAGTCCCCGTTCGATCGGCTACACCTTC. This codes for CASSPRSIGYTF.

This clonotype has only a few counts. The CDR3 nucleotides are TGCAGCGCCGAGTCGACTAGAGCCTACAATGAGCAGTTCTTC. This translates into CSAESTRAYNEQFF. The genes are TRBV29-1 and TRBJ2-1, with D perhaps TRBD2 (6 bases). Germline V gives CDR1 SQVTM, CDR2 ANQGSEA. This CDR3 spans 14 amino acids. The V and J ends lost 7 bases and 2 bases respectively, with 15 bases between them.

V usage is TRBV11-2 and J usage is TRBJ1-1; D gene unclear. The CDR3 has 15 amino acids. CDR1 is SGHAT and CDR2 is FQNNGV in the germline V gene. The ends were cut back, 3 bases at V and 3 bases at J, with 14 bases in the middle. Here the CDR3 reads CASSLPTGGDTEAFF. In DNA form, the CDR3 reads TGTGCCAGCAGCTTGCCGACGGGCGGGGACACTGAAGCTTTCTTT.